The 32 T cell receptor beta chains below come from one sample, sequenced in a study of blood T cell repertoires in COVID-19 (dated by TCRdb to about 2020). To prepare the library, the immunoSEQ multiplex PCR assay was applied. Sourced from immuneACCESS, this table was stored by TCRdb with only in-frame sequences that have V and J called. A share of the clones is absent; for the studies checked, an unresolved V gene accounts for under half, and the remainder has no known explanation. The sample data list about 120,000 clones, and roughly 90% of these were observed just once. The ten top clones hold approximately 19% of the sample. The specimen was peripheral blood. The receptors were gathered from a human donor with acute or convalescent COVID-19. The donor label of this sample is uncertain.

The chain links TRBV7-8 to TRBJ1-1, with 9 nucleotides matching TRBD1. CDR1 and CDR2 (germline): SGHVS, FQNEAQ. The CDR3 is 14 amino acids. Trimming removed 5 bases from V and 1 base from J; junction bases left unmatched: 2. CDR3 in amino acids: CASSTQGANTEAFF. The CDR3 nucleotides are TGTGCCAGCAGCACACAGGGGGCGAACACTGAAGCTTTCTTT.

The chain carries TRBV5-8 and TRBJ1-2; no definite D call. Germline assignment: CDR1 SGHTS and CDR2 YDEGEE. V lost 4 bases and J lost 6, with 13 bases in between. This CDR3 is built from 13 residues. The CDR3 sequence is CASSPGGNHGYTF. CDR3 DNA: TGTGCCAGCAGCCCAGGAGGGAACCATGGCTACACCTTC.

The chain links TRBV3-1 (or the pseudogene TRBV3-2) to TRBJ2-1; 12 nucleotides agree with TRBD2. Germline V CDR1 and CDR2: LGHDT, YNNKEL (reference sequence). This CDR3 has 15 residues. V was clipped by 5 bases and J by 7 bases; unmatched bases: 6. CDR3 in amino acids: CASSDTSGGWNEQFF. DNA for the CDR3: TGTGCCAGCAGCGATACTAGCGGGGGGTGGAATGAGCAGTTCTTC.

The chain combines TRBV19 with TRBJ1-1, with a possible D match to TRBD1 (6 bases). V lost 6 bases and J lost 0, with 14 bases in between. Germline-derived CDR1 and CDR2 are LNHDA and SQIVND (reference sequence). The CDR3 has 15 amino acids. CDR3 residues: CASSYAGAMNTEAFF. The CDR3 DNA reads TGTGCCAGTAGCTACGCAGGGGCCATGAACACTGAAGCTTTCTTT. Complete variable domain (other parts from reference TRBV19 and TRBJ1-1): DGGITQSPKYLFRKEGQNVTLSCEQNLNHDAMYWYRQDPGQGLRLIYYSQIVNDFQKGDIAEGYSVSREKKESFPLTVTSAQKNPTAFYLCASSYAGAMNTEAFFGQGTRLTVV.

This chain uses TRBV18 with TRBJ2-1; D unresolved. The CDR3 covers 13 residues. V was clipped by 1 base and J by 7 bases, with 8 bases between them. Germline V gives CDR1 KGHSH, CDR2 LQKENI. Written as DNA, the CDR3 is TGTGCCAGCTCACCACTTAGCCGTAATGAGCAGTTCTTC. Its translation: CASSPLSRNEQFF. The variable domain in full, completed from reference TRBV18 and TRBJ2-1, reads NAGVMQNPRHLVRRRGQEARLRCSPMKGHSHVYWYRQLPEEGLKFMVYLQKENIIDESGMPKERFSAEFPKEGPSILRIQQVVRGDSAAYFCASSPLSRNEQFFGPGTRLTVL.

This clone was recorded a few times. This rearrangement joins TRBV30 to TRBJ1-2; TRBD1 matches 10 bases. V trimming: 2 bases; J trimming: 4 bases; junction bases outside the gene matches: 7. The germline V gene has CDR1 GTSNPN and CDR2 SVGIG (reference sequence). The CDR3 runs to 15 residues. Written as DNA, the CDR3 is TGTGCCTGGAGTCAACCCGGGACAGGGGCCTATGGCTACACCTTC. Its protein is CAWSQPGTGAYGYTF.

V is TRBV11-3 and J is TRBJ2-3; D not certain. The CDR3 is 14 amino acids. Trimming shortened V by 4 bases and J by 6 bases, and 14 bases separated the two germline ends. Germline assignment: CDR1 SGHNT and CDR2 YENEEA. In DNA, the CDR3 is TGTGCCAGCAGCTCCCCCCCCGCGTCCGATACGCAGTATTTT. The encoded protein is CASSSPPASDTQYF.

The chain employs TRBV28 and TRBJ2-7; 7 bases are a match to TRBD1. Germline V CDR1 and CDR2: MDHEN, SYDVKM. This CDR3 spans 14 amino acids. The V gene end was trimmed by 4 bases and the J gene end by 6 bases; junction bases not matched to a gene: 9. The CDR3 nucleotides are TGTGCCAGCAGTTCCCGGGACAGCTCTTCCGAGCAGTACTTC. As protein: CASSSRDSSSEQYF.

The DNA of the CDR3 is TGTGCCAGCAGCTTCAATCCGGGACTATGGGAGACCCAGTACTTC. Translated: CASSFNPGLWETQYF. This chain joins TRBV7-2 and TRBJ2-5, with 7 bases fitting TRBD2. This CDR3 comprises 15 residues. V trimming: 3 bases; J trimming: 5 bases; junction bases outside the gene matches: 9. The germline gives CDR1 SGHTA, CDR2 FQGNSA. The whole variable domain, filled in from reference TRBV7-2 and TRBJ2-5, reads GAGVSQSPSNKVTEKGKDVELRCDPISGHTALYWYRQSLGQGLEFLIYFQGNSAPDKSGLPSDRFSAERTGGSVSTLTIQRTQQEDSAVYLCASSFNPGLWETQYFGPGTRLLVL.

This rearrangement joins TRBV6-1 to TRBJ1-1, with TRBD1 as a possible D gene (5 bases). Germline V lookup: CDR1 MNHNS, CDR2 SASEGT. V lost 0 bases and J 7 bases, leaving 12 bases between the germline ends. There are 14 residues in the CDR3. In DNA form, the CDR3 reads TGTGCCAGCAGTGAAGCGGTCAGGGCCGGTGAAGCTTTCTTT. It codes for CASSEAVRAGEAFF.

The chain combines TRBV28 with TRBJ1-1; 9 bases are a match to TRBD1. The V gene's germline CDR1 is MDHEN and CDR2 SYDVKM. The CDR3 extends over 15 amino acids. The V gene end was trimmed by 5 bases and the J gene end by 0 bases; junction bases not matched to a gene: 4. The CDR3 DNA reads TGTGCCAGCAGTCCGTGGACAGGGGTGAACACTGAAGCTTTCTTT. It specifies CASSPWTGVNTEAFF. Based on the CDR3 plus reference TRBV28 and TRBJ1-1, the full variable domain is DVKVTQSSRYLVKRTGEKVFLECVQDMDHENMFWYRQDPGLGLRLIYFSYDVKMKEKGDIPEGYSVSREKKERFSLILESASTNQTSMYLCASSPWTGVNTEAFFGQGTRLTVV.

The chain couples TRBV29-1 to TRBJ2-5; D may be TRBD2 (5 bases). This CDR3 is built from 14 residues. Germline V gene data show CDR1 as SQVTM and CDR2 as ANQGSEA. Trimming left V 5 bases short and J 2 bases short, with 15 bases between. CDR3 nucleotide sequence: TGCAGCGTTCCCAAAAAGACTACTCAAGAGACCCAGTACTTC. It yields the protein CSVPKKTTQETQYF.

CDR3: CASSAQDNSPLHF. CDR3 sequence (DNA): TGTGCCAGCAGTGCCCAGGATAATTCACCCCTCCACTTT. The chain links TRBV25-1 to TRBJ1-6; D ambiguous. The germline CDR1 and CDR2 sequences are MGHDK and SYGVNS. V gave up 4 bases and J gave up 5 bases, with 6 bases separating them. This CDR3 is 13 amino acids long.

The genes are TRBV6-1 and TRBJ2-1, with D unclear. Deletions cut 3 bases from V and 0 bases from J, with 12 bases between. The CDR3 consists of 16 residues. Per germline, CDR1 MNHNS and CDR2 SASEGT. This chain's CDR3 is CASSDQRISSYNEQFF. CDR3 DNA: TGTGCCAGCAGTGACCAGAGGATAAGCTCCTACAATGAGCAGTTCTTC.

The V and J genes are TRBV5-6 and TRBJ1-1; 7 positions match TRBD1. CDR1 and CDR2 from the germline V gene are SGHDT and YYEEEE. CDR3 length: 15 residues. The V segment lost 4 bases and the J segment 2 bases; nucleotides outside the gene matches: 8. Written as DNA, the CDR3 is TGTGCCAGCAGCCTAACTACAGGGGCTAACACTGAAGCTTTCTTT. Encoded protein: CASSLTTGANTEAFF. The full variable domain, its missing parts supplied by reference TRBV5-6 and TRBJ1-1, is DAGVTQSPTHLIKTRGQQVTLRCSPKSGHDTVSWYQQALGQGPQFIFQYYEEEERQRGNFPDRFSGHQFPNYSSELNVNALLLGDSALYLCASSLTTGANTEAFFGQGTRLTVV.

The chain recombines TRBV5-8 with TRBJ2-3; D is uncertain. The CDR3 has 13 amino acids. Between the trimmed V and J ends, which lost 1 base and 2 bases, there was a span of 5 bases. Germline CDR1 is SGHTS and CDR2 is YDEGEE. The CDR3 DNA sequence: TGTGCCAGCAGCTTGACTCACACAGATACGCAGTATTTT. Its protein is CASSLTHTDTQYF.

The CDR3 bases are TGTGCCAGCAGCCCACCGGGGAGGCTTAATGAGCAGTTCTTC. This encodes CASSPPGRLNEQFF. J is TRBJ2-1 and V is TRBV9; D may be TRBD2 (6 bases). V was trimmed by 4 bases and J by 7 bases, leaving 15 bases between them. Germline V gene sequence: CDR1 SGDLS, CDR2 YYNGEE. This CDR3 region has 14 residues.

The CDR3 DNA reads as TGCGCCAGCAGAGTGGGGACTAGCACAGATACGCAGTATTTT. Its translation is CASRVGTSTDTQYF. The chain recombines TRBV5-1 with TRBJ2-3, with D perhaps TRBD2 (6 bases). This CDR3 has 14 amino acids. Trimming pared 5 bases from V and 0 bases from J, leaving 10 bases between. Germline CDR1 is SGHRS and CDR2 is YFSETQ.

The J gene is TRBJ1-3, the V gene TRBV7-9; D not certain. Germline V gives CDR1 SEHNR, CDR2 FQNEAQ (reference sequence). CDR3 length: 16 residues. Deletions cut 3 bases from V and 0 bases from J, with 12 bases between. CDR3 coding DNA: TGTGCCAGCAGCTTTGGACGGGGAAGCTCTGGAAACACCATATATTTT. This codes for CASSFGRGSSGNTIYF.

The chain combines TRBV3-1 (or the pseudogene TRBV3-2) with TRBJ1-4; no clear D gene. The germline V and J ends were trimmed by 5 bases and 4 bases, with 14 bases remaining between them. The CDR3 is made up of 15 amino acids. Germline CDR1 is LGHDT and CDR2 is YNNKEL (reference sequence). CDR3 bases: TGTGCCAGCAGCTATCAAGCGCTTGGTAATGAAAAACTGTTTTTT. It codes for CASSYQALGNEKLFF.

The V and J genes are TRBV5-1 and TRBJ2-3; tentatively, D is TRBD2 (6 bases). CDR1 and CDR2 from the germline V gene are SGHRS and YFSETQ. The CDR3 length is 15 residues. V was clipped by 0 bases and J by 2 bases, with 10 bases between them. The CDR3 DNA follows: TGCGCCAGCAGCTTGGCCGGCGGGATCACAGATACGCAGTATTTT. Translating gives CASSLAGGITDTQYF.

In its sample, this clone was seen once. V gene TRBV28 combines with J gene TRBJ2-5, with D possibly TRBD1 on 6 matching bases. V was cut by 6 bases and J by 4 bases, with 15 bases left in between. Germline CDR1 and CDR2: MDHEN and SYDVKM. CDR3 length: 14 amino acids. Here the CDR3 DNA reads TGTGCCAGCAGCAAACAGGGTGCTCGAGAGACCCAGTACTTC. Protein: CASSKQGARETQYF.

The J gene is TRBJ1-1, the V gene TRBV19; D may be TRBD1 (6 bases). The V end lost 7 bases, the J end lost 2 bases, and 14 bases lay between the germline ends. The CDR3 has 14 amino acids. CDR1 and CDR2 from the germline V gene are LNHDA and SQIVND (reference sequence). CDR3 sequence: CASTVDSYNTEAFF. CDR3 nucleotide sequence: TGTGCCAGTACCGTGGACAGTTATAACACTGAAGCTTTCTTT.

V and J are TRBV27 and TRBJ1-4; unclear D gene. Deletions cut 8 bases from V and 0 bases from J, with 10 bases between. The CDR3 runs to 14 residues. The V gene's germline CDR1 is MNHEY and CDR2 SMNVEV (reference sequence). In nucleotides, the CDR3 is TGTGCCAGCTCACCGGGATCAACTAATGAAAAACTGTTTTTT. The encoded protein is CASSPGSTNEKLFF.

V is TRBV6-2 or TRBV6-3 and J is TRBJ2-3, with D unclear. This CDR3 is built from 15 residues. V shed 6 bases and J shed 0 bases, with 13 bases lying between them. The germline V gene has CDR1 MNHEY and CDR2 SVGEGT. CDR3 in amino acids: CASSSPGPSTDTQYF. For the CDR3, the DNA is TGTGCCAGCAGCTCCCCCGGTCCTAGCACAGATACGCAGTATTTT.

The chain couples TRBV28 to TRBJ1-2, with D hard to call. Trimming removed 4 bases at V and 6 bases at J, with 9 bases between. CDR1 and CDR2 (germline): MDHEN, SYDVKM. CDR3 length equals 12 residues. The CDR3 protein is CASSSPGNGYTF. The CDR3 DNA is TGTGCCAGCAGTTCTCCCGGGAATGGCTACACCTTC.

About this clone itself: The same CDR3 can be traced to other DNA sequences in this sample. The chain uses TRBV19 and TRBJ1-5; D unresolved. This CDR3 spans 12 amino acids. V gave up 3 bases and J gave up 4 bases, with 4 bases separating them. Germline lookup yields CDR1 LNHDA and CDR2 SQIVND (reference sequence). The CDR3 loop reads CASSIPNQPQHF. The CDR3, as DNA: TGTGCCAGTAGTATCCCTAATCAGCCCCAGCATTTT.

This clone was seen a single time. CDR3 protein: CASSSPGVQIGQFF. Written as DNA, the CDR3 is TGTGCCAGCAGTTCGCCGGGGGTCCAAATTGGGCAGTTCTTC. The chain couples TRBV6-6 to TRBJ2-1, with D possibly TRBD2 on 6 matching bases. The CDR3 contains 14 residues. Germline CDR1 and CDR2: MNHNY and SVGAGI (reference sequence). Trimming took off 4 bases at V and 12 bases at J, with 19 bases between the two ends.

The CDR3 bases are TGTGCCAGCAGTACGGGACAGCCTAGCTCCTACGAGCAGTACTTC. This translates into CASSTGQPSSYEQYF. The genes are TRBV28 and TRBJ2-7, with TRBD1 matching 7 bases. This CDR3 contains 15 residues. The V and J ends lost 5 bases and 0 bases, in that order; junction bases with no gene match: 7. CDR1 is MDHEN and CDR2 is SYDVKM in the germline V gene.

The chain links TRBV6-5 to TRBJ1-5; 7 positions agree with TRBD1. This CDR3 is 15 amino acids long. CDR1 is MNHEY, CDR2 SVGAGI, per germline. The trim removed 6 bases at V and 2 bases at J, leaving 7 bases unmatched. The CDR3 DNA reads as TGTGCCAGCAGCTATGACAGGGACGGCAATCAGCCCCAGCATTTT. Translating gives CASSYDRDGNQPQHF.

The chain has TRBV6-2 or TRBV6-3 and TRBJ2-5; D is unclear. The length of the CDR3 is 10 residues. V was shortened by 5 bases and J by 5 bases, with 3 bases between the two germline ends. The germline V gene encodes CDR1 MNHEY and CDR2 SVGEGT. CDR3 bases: TGTGCCAGCAGTCGGGAGACCCAGTACTTC. This codes for CASSRETQYF.

CDR3 sequence: CASSFLVQTRTYNEQFF. The CDR3 coding sequence is TGTGCCAGCAGCTTCCTTGTACAGACAAGAACCTACAATGAGCAGTTCTTC. The chain has TRBV5-4 and TRBJ2-1; D is ambiguous. V was pared by 2 bases and J by 2 bases, with 17 bases between. Germline V CDR1 and CDR2: SGHNT, YYREEE (reference sequence). CDR3 length equals 17 residues.